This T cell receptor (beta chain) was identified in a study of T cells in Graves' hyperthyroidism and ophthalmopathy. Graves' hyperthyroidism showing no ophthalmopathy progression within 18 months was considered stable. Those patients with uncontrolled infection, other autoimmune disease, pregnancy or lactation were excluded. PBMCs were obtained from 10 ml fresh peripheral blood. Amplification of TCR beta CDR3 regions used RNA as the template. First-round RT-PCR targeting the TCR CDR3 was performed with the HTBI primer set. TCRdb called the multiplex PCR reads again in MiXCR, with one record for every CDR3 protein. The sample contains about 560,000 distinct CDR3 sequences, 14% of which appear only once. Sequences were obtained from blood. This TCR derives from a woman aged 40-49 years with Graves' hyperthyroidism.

The CDR3 coding sequence is TGCAGTGCTCGGGGGCGCGGGCGCTACGAGCAGTACTTC. It yields the protein CSARGRGRYEQYF. The gene calls are TRBV20-1 and TRBJ2-7; D may be TRBD1 or TRBD2 (6 bases each). V was pared by 5 bases and J by 3 bases, with 14 bases between. Germline V gene sequence: CDR1 DFQATT, CDR2 SNEGSKA (reference sequence). This CDR3 is 13 amino acids long.